One and the same sample provided the 29 T cell receptor beta chains below, sequenced in a study of identical twins. MiXCR was run by TCRdb on the 5' RACE reads, yielding one entry per CDR3 protein. The sample yields around 670,000 distinct CDR3 sequences, around 5.7% seen once. Material for sequencing was naive T cells sorted from blood. The receptor source for this set is a man younger than 35 in good health.

At least ten counts were recorded for this clonotype. The chain is built from TRBV29-1 and TRBJ2-1, with a weak D call TRBD2 (6 bases). This CDR3 comprises 15 residues. Germline values: CDR1 SQVTM, CDR2 ANQGSEA. Trimming shortened V by 3 bases and J by 0 bases, and 12 bases separated the two germline ends. In nucleotides, the CDR3 is TGCAGCGTTGAGAGGGACGGGAGCTCCTACAATGAGCAGTTCTTC. Translation: CSVERDGSSYNEQFF.

The chain combines TRBV20-1 with TRBJ2-7, with TRBD2 identical over 8 bases. The ends lost 2 bases at V and 5 bases at J; junction bases unmatched: 8. The length of the CDR3 is 14 residues. CDR1 DFQATT and CDR2 SNEGSKA come from the germline V gene (reference sequence). CDR3 bases: TGCAGTGCTAGAACGGGAGGGCCCGAGAACGAGCAGTACTTC. Translated: CSARTGGPENEQYF.

This clonotype was seen at least ten times. The gene calls are TRBV7-9 and TRBJ1-5; unclear D gene. The ends were cut back, 5 bases at V and 5 bases at J, with 7 bases in the middle. Germline V gene sequence: CDR1 SEHNR, CDR2 FQNEAQ (reference sequence). The CDR3 totals 12 residues. The CDR3 reads CASSTSDQPQHF. The CDR3 coding sequence is TGTGCCAGCAGCACCAGTGATCAGCCCCAGCATTTT.

The chain recombines TRBV25-1 with TRBJ1-1; no firm D call. CDR1 and CDR2 (germline): MGHDK, SYGVNS. The CDR3 covers 12 residues. Trimming removed 10 bases at V and 4 bases at J, with 13 bases between. The CDR3 loop is CAISGGSTEAFF. The CDR3 region has the DNA TGTGCCATCTCAGGAGGTTCCACTGAAGCTTTCTTT.

This clonotype was seen only a few times. This chain joins TRBV11-3 and TRBJ1-1; D remains ambiguous. Germline V lookup: CDR1 SGHNT, CDR2 YENEEA. Trimming shortened V by 3 bases and J by 0 bases, and 11 bases separated the two germline ends. The CDR3 loop spans 15 amino acids. CDR3 in DNA: TGTGCCAGCAGCTTTGGGGTTGGGATGAACACTGAAGCTTTCTTT. Its protein product is CASSFGVGMNTEAFF.

In this sample, this clonotype turned up many times. The chain employs TRBV21-1 and TRBJ1-1. TRBV21-1 is designated a pseudogene. This CDR3 is built from 10 residues. Here the CDR3 DNA reads TGTGCCAGCTTGGACACTGAAGCTTTCTTT. Its translation: CASLDTEAFF.

In this sample, this clonotype turned up once. The V and J genes are TRBV19 and TRBJ2-1, with no clear D. This CDR3 contains 17 residues. Trimming removed 5 bases from V and 4 bases from J, with 21 bases in between. The germline gives CDR1 LNHDA, CDR2 SQIVND (reference sequence). Here the CDR3 reads CASSSVRLAVSYNEQFF. DNA for the CDR3: TGTGCCAGTAGTTCCGTCCGCCTTGCCGTCTCGTACAATGAGCAGTTCTTC. The complete variable domain, with remaining parts taken from reference TRBV19 and TRBJ2-1, reads DGGITQSPKYLFRKEGQNVTLSCEQNLNHDAMYWYRQDPGQGLRLIYYSQIVNDFQKGDIAEGYSVSREKKESFPLTVTSAQKNPTAFYLCASSSVRLAVSYNEQFFGPGTRLTVL.

The chain carries TRBV18 and TRBJ2-5; a weak D match, TRBD2 (6 bases). The CDR3 runs to 13 residues. The germline gives CDR1 KGHSH, CDR2 LQKENI. V was trimmed by 2 bases and J by 4 bases, leaving 8 bases between them. The CDR3 nucleotides read TGTGCCAGCTCACCAGGGAGGACAGAGACCCAGTACTTC. Amino acid sequence: CASSPGRTETQYF.

This clonotype was detected a few times. The chain joins TRBV11-2 to TRBJ2-2; maybe TRBD1 (6 bases). Per the germline V gene, CDR1 is SGHAT and CDR2 is FQNNGV. This CDR3 is 15 amino acids long. With 5 bases removed from V and 5 bases from J, the gap between germline ends came to 15 bases. CDR3 sequence: CASSPTRGRTGELFF. The CDR3 bases are TGTGCCAGCAGCCCCACCAGGGGTCGGACCGGGGAGCTGTTTTTT.

This clonotype was recorded at least ten times. The rearrangement joins TRBV12-3 or TRBV12-4 to TRBJ1-1; no reliable D call. This CDR3 has 13 residues. V was cut by 6 bases and J by 0 bases, with 8 bases left in between. The CDR3 region is CASSYRMNTEAFF. The CDR3 nucleotides are TGTGCCAGCAGCTACCGGATGAACACTGAAGCTTTCTTT.

The V gene is TRBV2, the J gene TRBJ2-1; D is possibly TRBD1 or TRBD2 (5 bases each). The germline V and J ends were trimmed by 4 bases and 9 bases, with 13 bases remaining between them. The CDR3 contains 13 residues. Germline CDR1 SNHLY, CDR2 FYNNEI. The CDR3: CASSVGERPEQFF. CDR3 coding DNA: TGTGCCAGCAGTGTGGGGGAAAGACCTGAGCAGTTCTTC.

The sample holds many counts of this clonotype. V gene TRBV20-1 combines with J gene TRBJ2-7; 13 nucleotides line up with TRBD2. With V trimmed by 6 bases and J by 0 bases, 8 bases remained unmatched. CDR1 and CDR2 (germline): DFQATT, SNEGSKA (reference sequence). The CDR3 contains 16 residues. In DNA form, the CDR3 reads TGCAGTGCGCCTACTAGCGGGAGGGGAATCTCCTACGAGCAGTACTTC. It translates to CSAPTSGRGISYEQYF.

This sequence joins TRBV30 and TRBJ1-1, with a weak D call TRBD1 (5 bases). Trimming removed 0 bases at V and 8 bases at J, with 16 bases between. Per germline, CDR1 GTSNPN and CDR2 SVGIG (reference sequence). The CDR3 length is 14 residues. CDR3 protein: CAWSVDGAPPEAFF. The CDR3 DNA reads as TGTGCCTGGAGTGTAGATGGGGCGCCCCCCGAAGCTTTCTTT.

V is TRBV6-5 and J is TRBJ2-5; D unresolved. Trimming removed 1 base at V and 4 bases at J, with 10 bases between. Germline CDR1 reads MNHEY; CDR2 reads SVGAGI. The CDR3 runs to 14 residues. The CDR3 here is CASSYYSKAETQYF. The CDR3 nucleotides are TGTGCCAGCAGTTACTATAGCAAGGCAGAGACCCAGTACTTC.

This clonotype was seen ten or more times. The V call is TRBV27, the J call TRBJ2-1, with D possibly matching TRBD2 (5 bases). Trimming left V 8 bases short and J 5 bases short, with 13 bases between. This CDR3 contains 13 residues. Germline-derived CDR1 and CDR2 are MNHEY and SMNVEV (reference sequence). This CDR3 is CASQELVNNEQFF. CDR3 bases: TGTGCCAGCCAAGAACTAGTGAACAATGAGCAGTTCTTC.

There are many counts of this clonotype. The rearrangement joins TRBV20-1 to TRBJ1-2; D uncertain. V lost 0 bases and J 5 bases, leaving 13 bases between the germline ends. Per the germline V gene, CDR1 is DFQATT and CDR2 is SNEGSKA (reference sequence). CDR3 length: 14 residues. CDR3 region: CSARDFSRQYGYTF. CDR3 sequence (DNA): TGCAGTGCTAGAGATTTTAGCAGGCAATATGGCTACACCTTC.

This clonotype was found many times. The V and J genes are TRBV27 and TRBJ2-7; 7 bases fit TRBD2. The trim removed 6 bases at V and 5 bases at J, leaving 13 bases unmatched. The CDR3 runs to 15 residues. Germline assignment: CDR1 MNHEY and CDR2 SMNVEV (reference sequence). CDR3 loop: CASRGGFGVADEQYF. CDR3 DNA sequence: TGTGCCAGCAGGGGGGGGTTTGGAGTAGCTGACGAGCAGTACTTC.

The genes are TRBV12-3 or TRBV12-4 and TRBJ2-1, with a possible D match to TRBD2 (5 bases). The CDR3 runs to 13 residues. The V end lost 1 base, the J end lost 10 bases, and 11 bases lay between the germline ends. The CDR3 is CASSLGLALEQFF. In DNA form, the CDR3 reads TGTGCCAGCAGTTTAGGTCTAGCTCTCGAGCAGTTCTTC.

This clonotype was seen at least ten times. This rearrangement joins TRBV18 to TRBJ2-5; unclear D gene. Germline CDR1 and CDR2: KGHSH and LQKENI. The CDR3 is made up of 13 amino acids. V was cut by 3 bases and J by 3 bases, with 8 bases left in between. The CDR3 loop is CASSPINKETQYF. The CDR3 DNA reads as TGTGCCAGCTCACCGATTAATAAAGAGACCCAGTACTTC.

This clonotype was observed many times. The chain combines TRBV5-6 with TRBJ2-7; D is uncertain. Germline CDR1 is SGHDT and CDR2 is YYEEEE. The CDR3 has 13 residues. V was trimmed by 6 bases and J by 4 bases, leaving 14 bases between them. The CDR3 nucleotides are TGTGCCAGCAAGGTGATTTTTGGGTACGAGCAGTACTTC. Residues: CASKVIFGYEQYF.

On this clonotype itself: Given a much more abundant clone one base away, this may be a read error. The chain uses TRBV3-1 and TRBJ2-5; 12 positions agree with TRBD2. V shed 1 base, J shed 3 bases, and the junction held 0 bases outside the gene matches. The CDR3 has 15 amino acids. Looked up from germline, CDR1 is LGHDT and CDR2 is YNNKEL (reference sequence). The chain's CDR3 is CASSQGTSGKETQYF. CDR3 coding DNA: TGTGCCAGCAGCCAAGGGACTAGCGGGAAAGAGACCCAGTACTTC.

This clonotype was observed many times. The rearrangement joins TRBV7-2 to TRBJ1-3; D is unclear. The CDR3 has 15 residues. Germline assignment: CDR1 SGHTA and CDR2 FQGNSA. V was shortened by 0 bases and J by 0 bases, with 6 bases between the two germline ends. The CDR3 sequence is CASSLAPSSGNTIYF. CDR3 bases: TGTGCCAGCAGCTTAGCTCCCAGCTCTGGAAACACCATATATTTT.

This clonotype was seen a handful of times. V and J are TRBV5-1 and TRBJ1-6, with D perhaps matching TRBD1 (5 bases). CDR3 size: 14 residues. The germline V gene has CDR1 SGHRS and CDR2 YFSETQ. Trimming stripped 1 base from V and 5 bases from J, with 7 bases between. The DNA for the CDR3 is TGCGCCAGCAGCTTGCTCAGGGATAATTCACCCCTCCACTTT. This sequence encodes CASSLLRDNSPLHF.

This clonotype was detected ten times or more. This sequence joins TRBV4-3 and TRBJ2-1, with 7 positions matching TRBD2. Trimming removed 2 bases from V and 1 base from J; junction bases left unmatched: 8. The CDR3 spans 17 residues. Per germline, CDR1 LGHNA and CDR2 YSLEER. Written as DNA, the CDR3 is TGCGCCAGCAGCCAATTCCCGAGCGGGGCTTCCTACAATGAGCAGTTCTTC. Translated: CASSQFPSGASYNEQFF.

The chain uses TRBV29-1 and TRBJ2-3; 14 bases line up with TRBD2. V gave up 6 bases and J gave up 4 bases; unmatched junction bases: 9. Per the germline V gene, CDR1 is SQVTM and CDR2 is ANQGSEA. This CDR3 region has 16 residues. CDR3 sequence: CSVAGTSGSLPDTQYF. DNA of the CDR3: TGCAGCGTGGCCGGGACTAGCGGGAGTTTGCCAGATACGCAGTATTTT.

V usage is TRBV2 and J usage is TRBJ2-2, with 7 bases matching TRBD2. After removal of 5 bases from V and 7 bases from J, the junction contained 7 bases not matched to a gene. The CDR3 is made up of 14 amino acids. Germline V lookup: CDR1 SNHLY, CDR2 FYNNEI. Written as DNA, the CDR3 is TGTGCCAGCAGTTGGAAAGCTAGCGGCGGGGAGCTGTTTTTT. Residues: CASSWKASGGELFF.

This clonotype was seen at least ten times. The chain employs TRBV12-3 or TRBV12-4 and TRBJ2-5; D unclear. The V gene lost 4 bases and the J gene lost 7 bases, with 7 bases spanning the gap. The length of the CDR3 is 11 residues. The CDR3 DNA reads as TGTGCCAGCAGTTCCGGTGGGACCCAGTACTTC. Translating gives CASSSGGTQYF.

This sequence joins TRBV6-2 or TRBV6-3 and TRBJ1-1; maybe TRBD1 (5 bases). There are 14 residues in the CDR3. Looked up from germline, CDR1 is MNHEY and CDR2 is SVGEGT. The V gene lost 7 bases and the J gene lost 6 bases, with 18 bases spanning the gap. The CDR3 spells CASKPPGYLPEAFF. In nucleotides, the CDR3 is TGTGCCAGCAAGCCGCCAGGGTATTTACCTGAAGCTTTCTTT.

This clonotype was picked up many times. The chain is built from TRBV5-6 and TRBJ2-3, with D possibly matching TRBD2 (6 bases). The CDR3 is made up of 15 amino acids. Germline values: CDR1 SGHDT, CDR2 YYEEEE. Trimming left V 1 base short and J 0 bases short, with 9 bases between. CDR3 protein: CASSLYGTSTDTQYF. CDR3 coding DNA: TGTGCCAGCAGCTTGTACGGGACTAGCACAGATACGCAGTATTTT.